The rows below give T cell receptor beta chains drawn from one sample of a study of T cells in localized non-small cell lung cancer. The repertoire was sequenced with immunoSEQ multiplex PCR; TCRdb's copy has only in-frame clones and lacks some. The sample comprises 20,000 to 25,000 clones, approximately 91% of which are singletons, and over 20% rests with the top ten. The source material was peripheral blood, sampled before any cancer treatment. The receptors were gathered from a man aged 35 to 70 with stage I squamous cell lung carcinoma. Each CDR3 is given with its conserved first and last residue. A D gene is named only where the DNA matches it firmly. The size entry is marked missing in some rows and otherwise reads once, few, many or a size class.

V gene	J gene	clone size	D gene	CDR3 protein	CDR3 DNA
TRBV2	TRBJ2-1	.	TRBD2	CASSAPGLAGRYEQFF	TGTGCCAGCAGTGCCCCGGGACTAGCGGGGCGTTATGAGCAGTTCTTC
TRBV9	TRBJ1-2	few	.	CASSVGGNGYTF	TGTGCCAGCAGCGTGGGGGGTAATGGCTACACCTTC
TRBV4-3	TRBJ2-3	.	.	CASSQDLGTTSTDTQYF	TGCGCCAGCAGCCAAGATCTCGGGACCACTAGCACAGATACGCAGTATTTT
TRBV18	TRBJ1-1	.	.	CASSPSQNTEAFF	TGTGCCAGCTCACCCTCCCAGAACACTGAAGCTTTCTTT
TRBV27	TRBJ2-7	.	.	CASKKGGTVNYEQYF	TGTGCCAGCAAAAAAGGCGGGACAGTTAATTACGAGCAGTACTTC
TRBV28	TRBJ1-5	.	.	CASSPTYSNQPQHF	TGTGCCAGCAGCCCTACCTATAGCAATCAGCCCCAGCATTTT
TRBV11-2	TRBJ1-3	once	.	CASSFQGRTIYF	TGTGCCAGCAGCTTCCAGGGCCGGACCATATATTTT
TRBV29-1	TRBJ1-1	few	TRBD1	CSVRGLRDTEAFF	TGCAGCGTGAGGGGGCTACGGGACACTGAAGCTTTCTTT
TRBV10-3	TRBJ1-6	.	TRBD1	CAISKTVSGTGVSPLHF	TGTGCCATCAGTAAAACGGTCTCCGGGACAGGCGTGTCACCCCTCCACTTT
TRBV7-9	TRBJ1-2	.	.	CASSPDRNYGYTF	TGTGCCAGCAGCCCCGACAGAAACTATGGCTACACCTTC
TRBV7-2	TRBJ2-2	.	.	CASSLSGNTGELFF	TGTGCCAGCAGCTTAAGTGGAAACACCGGGGAGCTGTTTTTT
TRBV7-9	TRBJ2-3	.	TRBD1	CASSPDRVPDTQYF	TGTGCCAGCAGCCCGGACAGGGTCCCAGATACGCAGTATTTT
TRBV6-5	TRBJ1-2	.	.	CASSYSKGDHGYTF	TGTGCCAGCAGTTACTCGAAAGGGGACCATGGCTACACCTTC
TRBV9	TRBJ2-2	.	.	CASAPGTGELFF	TGTGCCAGCGCCCCAGGCACCGGGGAGCTGTTTTTT
TRBV7-9	TRBJ2-2	few	.	CASSLGGNGELFF	TGTGCCAGCAGCTTAGGAGGGAACGGGGAGCTGTTTTTT
TRBV5-6	TRBJ2-3	few	.	CASGRGWDTDTQYF	TGTGCCAGCGGCAGAGGATGGGACACAGATACGCAGTATTTT
TRBV7-2	TRBJ2-3	.	.	CASSLAWDSTDTQYF	TGTGCCAGCAGCTTAGCTTGGGACAGCACAGATACGCAGTATTTT
TRBV7-6	TRBJ2-7	.	.	CASSLEVGIQFHYEQYF	TGTGCCAGCAGCTTAGAAGTCGGAATACAGTTTCACTACGAGCAGTACTTC
TRBV28	TRBJ1-6	.	TRBD1	CASRTGGIYNSPLHF	TGTGCCAGCAGAACAGGGGGTATTTATAATTCACCCCTCCACTTT
TRBV7-9	TRBJ2-3	.	TRBD1	CASSPPFDRDTDTQYF	TGTGCCAGCAGCCCCCCCTTTGACAGGGACACAGATACGCAGTATTTT
TRBV5-1	TRBJ2-1	.	TRBD1	CASSLQGAGNEQFF	TGCGCCAGCAGCTTGCAGGGGGCGGGGAATGAGCAGTTCTTC
TRBV19	TRBJ1-1	.	.	CASSTVAGEREDTEAFF	TGTGCCAGTAGTACGGTGGCCGGGGAACGAGAGGACACTGAAGCTTTCTTT
TRBV30	TRBJ1-3	.	.	CAWSPGQVSGNTIYF	TGTGCCTGGAGTCCGGGACAAGTCTCTGGAAACACCATATATTTT